This TCR beta chain was observed in a study of blood T cell repertoires in COVID-19. The J segment lost 6 bases and the V segment lost 6 bases, leaving 13 bases of the junction unmatched. The CDR3 has 16 residues. CDR1 is KGHDR and CDR2 is SFDVKD in the germline V gene. Original processing methods: Amplification with reference gene primers provided the estimates of nucleated cell counts. Method: immunoSEQ multiplex PCR; TCRdb's copy keeps in-frame clones and lacks some. V and J calls plus clone size are reproduced from that table; the DNA served to infer D and trimming. Among around 130,000 clones listed, 80% were seen once.

Sequencing was performed on peripheral blood. This TCR derives from a man in his 60s with active or convalescent COVID-19. The J gene is TRBJ1-2, the V gene TRBV24-1; 9 bases are shared with TRBD1. For the CDR3, the DNA is TGTGCCACCAGTTCGACCGGGACAGGGAAAAAGGATGGCTACACCTTC. Residues: CATSSTGTGKKDGYTF.